This is a list of T cell receptor beta chains from one sample in a study of early T cells in non-severe SARS-CoV-2 infection. TCRdb used MiXCR to reprocess the 5' RACE reads, holding one entry per CDR3 protein. The repertoire holds roughly 120,000 distinct CDR3 sequences, with 15% as singletons. The sample was whole blood. The source is an adult who was a healthcare worker with PCR-confirmed SARS-CoV-2 infection or an uninfected control (not recorded which). CDR3s include the opening cysteine and the closing phenylalanine or tryptophan. Each record gives: D gene, V gene, J gene, clone size, CDR3 protein, CDR3 DNA. The D gene is left open where the match is weak. Clone size, where shown, is once, few, many, or a class for clones that have expanded.

D: .
V: TRBV5-1
J: TRBJ2-5
size: few
CDR3: CASSALTALQETQYF
DNA: TGCGCCAGCAGCGCTTTAACAGCCCTTCAAGAGACCCAGTACTTC

D: TRBD2
V: TRBV2
J: TRBJ2-3
size: many
CDR3: CASRRTSGGDTQYF
DNA: TGTGCCAGCAGGCGGACTAGCGGGGGAGATACGCAGTATTTT

D: .
V: TRBV4-1
J: TRBJ1-6
size: .
CDR3: CASSQAISPLHF
DNA: TGCGCCAGCAGCCAAGCGATTTCACCCCTCCACTTT

D: .
V: TRBV4-1
J: TRBJ2-1
size: .
CDR3: CASSQVWTSNEQFF
DNA: TGCGCCAGCAGCCAAGTTTGGACCAGCAATGAGCAGTTCTTC

D: .
V: TRBV6-2/TRBV6-3
J: TRBJ2-3
size: few
CDR3: CASSSWTGGFVTDTQYF
DNA: TGTGCCAGCAGTTCCTGGACTGGGGGGTTTGTCACAGATACGCAGTATTTT

D: .
V: TRBV6-1
J: TRBJ1-5
size: few
CDR3: CASSEVARQPQHF
DNA: TGTGCCAGCAGTGAGGTCGCTCGTCAGCCCCAGCATTTT

D: .
V: TRBV6-1
J: TRBJ2-7
size: few
CDR3: CASSDRVGEQYF
DNA: TGTGCCAGCAGTGACAGGGTGGGGGAGCAGTACTTC

D: .
V: TRBV18
J: TRBJ1-2
size: .
CDR3: CASSPMRNIRDGYTF
DNA: TGTGCCAGCTCACCTATGAGAAATATCCGTGATGGCTACACCTTC

D: TRBD2
V: TRBV6-5
J: TRBJ2-3
size: few
CDR3: CASSPLAGGGTDTQYF
DNA: TGTGCCAGCAGCCCTTTGGCGGGGGGCGGGACAGATACGCAGTATTTT

D: .
V: TRBV5-1
J: TRBJ1-1
size: .
CDR3: CASSLASWGNTEAFF
DNA: TGCGCCAGCAGCTTGGCCAGCTGGGGGAACACTGAAGCTTTCTTT

D: .
V: TRBV6-6
J: TRBJ2-2
size: many
CDR3: CASSPPAGELFF
DNA: TGTGCCAGCAGTCCACCCGCCGGGGAGCTGTTTTTT

D: .
V: TRBV6-6
J: TRBJ2-5
size: many
CDR3: CASSYSRGKKETQYF
DNA: TGTGCCAGCAGTTACTCGAGAGGGAAGAAAGAGACCCAGTACTTC

D: .
V: TRBV2
J: TRBJ1-2
size: few
CDR3: CASTRAPEGYTF
DNA: TGTGCCAGCACCCGGGCCCCGGAGGGCTACACCTTC

D: .
V: TRBV29-1
J: TRBJ2-7
size: few
CDR3: CSVQGRAAYEQYF
DNA: TGCAGCGTCCAGGGCAGGGCAGCCTACGAGCAGTACTTC

D: .
V: TRBV20-1
J: TRBJ1-4
size: .
CDR3: CSASVGGSVDEKLFF
DNA: TGCAGTGCTAGCGTCGGAGGTAGCGTTGATGAAAAACTGTTTTTT

D: .
V: TRBV12-3/TRBV12-4
J: TRBJ1-5
size: .
CDR3: CASSSQWTANQPQHF
DNA: TGTGCCAGCAGTTCACAATGGACAGCAAATCAGCCCCAGCATTTT

D: .
V: TRBV7-9
J: TRBJ2-3
size: few
CDR3: CAQQGGEGRSPKDSDTQYF
DNA: TGTGCTCAGCAGGGCGGGGAAGGTCGATCCCCGAAGGATTCGGATACGCAGTATTTT

D: .
V: TRBV6-6
J: TRBJ1-2
size: .
CDR3: CASSLWGGETSYGYTF
DNA: TGTGCCAGCAGCCTATGGGGGGGGGAGACGAGTTATGGCTACACCTTC

D: .
V: TRBV5-1
J: TRBJ2-7
size: .
CDR3: CASSLGGNPYEQYF
DNA: TGCGCCAGCAGCTTGGGGGGGAACCCCTACGAGCAGTACTTC

D: .
V: TRBV5-1
J: TRBJ2-3
size: .
CDR3: CASSPRTAPTDTQYF
DNA: TGCGCCAGCAGCCCGAGGACTGCCCCCACAGATACGCAGTATTTT

D: TRBD2
V: TRBV2
J: TRBJ2-5
size: many
CDR3: CASSPLTSGSQETQYF
DNA: TGTGCCAGCAGTCCCCTGACTAGCGGATCTCAAGAGACCCAGTACTTC

D: .
V: TRBV27
J: TRBJ2-2
size: few
CDR3: CASSSSYSGFRELFF
DNA: TGTGCCAGCAGTTCCTCCTACTCGGGGTTCCGGGAGCTGTTTTTT

D: TRBD1
V: TRBV2
J: TRBJ2-7
size: .
CDR3: CARSIGQGDEQYF
DNA: TGTGCCAGATCTATAGGACAGGGTGACGAGCAGTACTTC

D: .
V: TRBV7-2
J: TRBJ2-7
size: .
CDR3: CASSIPQGYEQYF
DNA: TGTGCCAGCAGCATACCACAGGGCTACGAGCAGTACTTC

D: .
V: TRBV11-3
J: TRBJ2-1
size: many
CDR3: CASSLDPSDEQFF
DNA: TGTGCCAGCAGCTTAGATCCAAGCGATGAGCAGTTCTTC

D: .
V: TRBV29-1
J: TRBJ2-2
size: .
CDR3: CSVEAMETNTGELFF
DNA: TGCAGCGTTGAAGCCATGGAGACGAATACCGGGGAGCTGTTTTTT

D: .
V: TRBV2
J: TRBJ2-4
size: few
CDR3: CASMVDLAKNIQYF
DNA: TGTGCCAGCATGGTAGACCTAGCCAAAAACATTCAGTACTTC

D: .
V: TRBV2
J: TRBJ2-1
size: many
CDR3: CASTRRVANEQFF
DNA: TGTGCCAGCACGCGCAGGGTCGCGAATGAGCAGTTCTTC

D: .
V: TRBV3-1
J: TRBJ1-6
size: .
CDR3: CASSRQQAPNSPLHF
DNA: TGTGCCAGCAGCCGACAACAGGCGCCCAATTCACCCCTCCACTTT

D: .
V: TRBV29-1
J: TRBJ1-2
size: many
CDR3: CSVVAEDGYTF
DNA: TGCAGCGTTGTTGCGGAAGATGGCTACACCTTC

D: TRBD1
V: TRBV19
J: TRBJ2-1
size: .
CDR3: CASRTQGDSSYNEQFF
DNA: TGTGCCAGTAGAACACAGGGGGACAGCTCCTACAATGAGCAGTTCTTC

D: .
V: TRBV2
J: TRBJ2-5
size: few
CDR3: CASSEAQGWVQETQYF
DNA: TGTGCCAGCAGTGAAGCTCAGGGTTGGGTACAAGAGACCCAGTACTTC

D: .
V: TRBV3-1
J: TRBJ2-7
size: once
CDR3: CASSQDPGGTYEQYF
DNA: TGTGCCAGCAGCCAAGACCCCGGGGGGACATACGAGCAGTACTTC

D: .
V: TRBV7-8
J: TRBJ1-6
size: few
CDR3: CASRQIGGYSPLHF
DNA: TGTGCCAGCAGACAGATCGGGGGGTATTCACCCCTCCACTTT

D: .
V: TRBV12-3/TRBV12-4
J: TRBJ2-6
size: .
CDR3: CASLRDSYSGANVLTF
DNA: TGTGCCAGCCTCCGGGACTCCTACTCTGGGGCCAACGTCCTGACTTTC

D: .
V: TRBV27
J: TRBJ1-5
size: .
CDR3: CASREGSNRNNQPQHF
DNA: TGTGCCAGCAGGGAGGGCTCGAACAGAAACAATCAGCCCCAGCATTTT

D: .
V: TRBV6-5
J: TRBJ2-6
size: .
CDR3: CASRRQSRSSGANVLTF
DNA: TGTGCCAGCAGACGACAATCCCGGTCGTCTGGGGCCAACGTCCTGACTTTC

D: TRBD1
V: TRBV30
J: TRBJ1-5
size: .
CDR3: CAWSGTGNQPQHF
DNA: TGTGCCTGGAGTGGGACAGGGAATCAGCCCCAGCATTTT

D: TRBD2
V: TRBV28
J: TRBJ2-3
size: few
CDR3: CASTPAGGPLPDTQYF
DNA: TGTGCCAGCACCCCGGCGGGGGGGCCCCTCCCAGATACGCAGTATTTT

D: .
V: TRBV7-9
J: TRBJ1-1
size: .
CDR3: CASSFREGAEAFF
DNA: TGTGCCAGCAGCTTTCGGGAAGGAGCTGAAGCTTTCTTT

D: TRBD1
V: TRBV30
J: TRBJ2-4
size: .
CDR3: CAWSGSRGNIQYF
DNA: TGTGCCTGGAGTGGGAGCAGGGGGAACATTCAGTACTTC

D: .
V: TRBV28
J: TRBJ2-7
size: .
CDR3: CASTPVGRLDEQYF
DNA: TGTGCCAGCACCCCCGTGGGCAGGCTGGACGAGCAGTACTTC

D: .
V: TRBV12-3/TRBV12-4
J: TRBJ1-1
size: few
CDR3: CATHHRFEAFF
DNA: TGTGCCACCCATCACAGGTTCGAAGCTTTCTTT

D: .
V: TRBV5-4
J: TRBJ2-7
size: .
CDR3: CASSLGRRDEQYF
DNA: TGTGCCAGCAGCTTGGGCAGAAGAGACGAGCAGTACTTC

D: .
V: TRBV6-2/TRBV6-3
J: TRBJ2-7
size: .
CDR3: CASSYTLGFSYEQYF
DNA: TGTGCCAGCAGTTACACCTTGGGATTCTCCTACGAGCAGTACTTC

D: .
V: TRBV12-3/TRBV12-4
J: TRBJ1-3
size: .
CDR3: CASTSRHYSGNTIYF
DNA: TGTGCCAGCACCTCTCGACATTACTCTGGAAACACCATATATTTT

D: .
V: TRBV21-1
J: TRBJ2-7
size: .
CDR3: CASSKALYSEYEQYF
DNA: TGTGCCAGCAGCAAAGCGCTTTACAGCGAATACGAGCAGTACTTC

D: .
V: TRBV28
J: TRBJ1-2
size: few
CDR3: CASSLLGALGYTF
DNA: TGTGCCAGCAGTTTATTGGGGGCGCTTGGCTACACCTTC

D: .
V: TRBV6-5
J: TRBJ2-3
size: once
CDR3: CASHPGGGTDTQYF
DNA: TGTGCCAGTCACCCTGGCGGGGGCACAGATACGCAGTATTTT

D: .
V: TRBV5-1
J: TRBJ2-7
size: few
CDR3: CASSLDVLYEQYF
DNA: TGCGCCAGCAGCTTGGACGTCCTCTACGAGCAGTACTTC

D: .
V: TRBV12-3/TRBV12-4
J: TRBJ1-2
size: .
CDR3: CASSSGRATNYGYTF
DNA: TGTGCCAGCAGCTCAGGCAGGGCAACTAACTATGGCTACACCTTC